Listed below are T cell receptor beta chains from one sample, sequenced in a study of blood T cell repertoires in COVID-19. Measured with immunoSEQ multiplex PCR; TCRdb has only the in-frame clones, and not every one. The repertoire holds around 250,000 clones, around 89% seen once, with roughly 4.3% in the top ten. Sequenced: PBMCs or T cells enriched from blood (not recorded which). These receptors came from a woman aged 25 to 39 with acute COVID-19. The CDR3 runs from the conserved cysteine through the conserved F or W. The D gene is left open where the match is weak. Clone size, where shown, is once, few, many, or a class for clones that have expanded.

TGTGCCAGCAGCTTAGCGCAAGGTCGGCGGTATGGCTACACCTTC	CASSLAQGRRYGYTF	TRBJ1-2	NA	NA	TRBV7-2
TGTGCCAGCAGCTTAGCGCCCACGGCTAGCGGGAGTAACAATGAGCAGTTCTTC	CASSLAPTASGSNNEQFF	TRBJ2-1	once	TRBD2	TRBV7-9
TGTGCCAGCAGTCTTACCTTCGGGCGGGACCTCTACAATGAGCAGTTCTTC	CASSLTFGRDLYNEQFF	TRBJ2-1	NA	NA	TRBV3-1/TRBV3-2
TGTGCCAGCGCTCGCTTAGGGCCTAGCGGGAGCCACGAGCAGTACTTC	CASARLGPSGSHEQYF	TRBJ2-7	once	TRBD2	TRBV7-2
TGTGCCAGTAGTATACCTAGCGCCCACGACTACGAGCAGTACTTC	CASSIPSAHDYEQYF	TRBJ2-7	once	NA	TRBV19
TGTGCCAGCAGCGCGGACAGGGTGGTAACTAGCAATCAGCCCCAGCATTTT	CASSADRVVTSNQPQHF	TRBJ1-5	NA	TRBD1	TRBV2
TGTGCCAGCAGTTTATATAGTGGTCACGAGTATAATTCACCCCTCCACTTT	CASSLYSGHEYNSPLHF	TRBJ1-6	once	NA	TRBV28
TGTGCCAGCAGCTTAGAGGTTCTCGGGGGACAGCAGGATGGCTACACCTTC	CASSLEVLGGQQDGYTF	TRBJ1-2	NA	TRBD1	TRBV11-2
TGTGCCAGCAGAGGCAGGGGTTTCCCGGACGAGCAGTACTTC	CASRGRGFPDEQYF	TRBJ2-7	NA	NA	TRBV2
TGTGCCAGCATTAAGGCAGGGGGCACTGAAGCTTTCTTT	CASIKAGGTEAFF	TRBJ1-1	NA	TRBD1	TRBV25-1
TGCGCCAGCAGCTTGGCCGGGTCGACTGAAGCTTTCTTT	CASSLAGSTEAFF	TRBJ1-1	NA	NA	TRBV5-1
TGTGCCAGCTCGCTCTTAGAGCCAACTAATGAAAAACTGTTTTTT	CASSLLEPTNEKLFF	TRBJ1-4	NA	NA	TRBV28
TGCGCCAGCAGCTTGGCCACGGGGAACTATGGCTACACCTTC	CASSLATGNYGYTF	TRBJ1-2	NA	NA	TRBV5-1
TGCGCCAGCAGGATATATGGACAGTCATCGTACGAGCAGTACTTC	CASRIYGQSSYEQYF	TRBJ2-7	NA	NA	TRBV5-1
TGTGCCAGCAGCCCCTGGACAGGCTTCTACGAGCAGTACTTC	CASSPWTGFYEQYF	TRBJ2-7	NA	TRBD1	TRBV5-5
TGCAGCGGGGAGACTAGCGGGAGGTACAATGAGCAGTTCTTC	CSGETSGRYNEQFF	TRBJ2-1	NA	TRBD2	TRBV29-1
TGTGCCAGCAGCCCCGACAGGGGGCCCGGAGATACGCAGTATTTT	CASSPDRGPGDTQYF	TRBJ2-3	NA	TRBD1	TRBV5-6
TGTGCCAGCAGTACCTTAGCGGGAACTAGCACAGATACGCAGTATTTT	CASSTLAGTSTDTQYF	TRBJ2-3	NA	TRBD2	TRBV27
TGTGCCATCAGGGGGGGTAGTGGAAACTACGAGCAGTACTTC	CAIRGGSGNYEQYF	TRBJ2-7	NA	NA	TRBV10-3
TGTGCCAGCAGTTTAGTAGCGGGAGACTACAATGAGCAGTTCTTC	CASSLVAGDYNEQFF	TRBJ2-1	NA	TRBD2	TRBV28
TGTGCCAGCAGCGAACAGCCAGACTCTGGAAACACCATATATTTT	CASSEQPDSGNTIYF	TRBJ1-3	once	NA	TRBV7-6
TGTGCCAGCAGCTTAGAATGGGGGACTAACTCCTACGAGCAGTACTTC	CASSLEWGTNSYEQYF	TRBJ2-7	NA	TRBD2	TRBV7-6
TGTGCCTGGGGGTCCCTCTCAGGGGGGTATCCCACAGATACGCAGTATTTT	CAWGSLSGGYPTDTQYF	TRBJ2-3	NA	NA	TRBV30
TGTGCCAGCAGCGGGGGACTCTGGAACTACGAGCAGTACTTC	CASSGGLWNYEQYF	TRBJ2-7	NA	NA	TRBV2
TGTGCCAGCAGGTTCGAGAGCGGGGAGCTGTTTTTT	CASRFESGELFF	TRBJ2-2	NA	NA	TRBV7-2
TGTGCCAGCAGCCAGCTATCTAGCGGGGTACGCACAGATACGCAGTATTTT	CASSQLSSGVRTDTQYF	TRBJ2-3	NA	TRBD2	TRBV7-9
TGTGCCAGCAGCTCAAACAGGGACTACGAGCAGTACTTC	CASSSNRDYEQYF	TRBJ2-7	NA	NA	TRBV11-2
TGTGCCAGTAGTTCATACGACAGGGGAGAATCACCCCTCCACTTT	CASSSYDRGESPLHF	TRBJ1-6	NA	TRBD1	TRBV19